A single sample is the source of the 7 T cell receptor beta chains below, sequenced in a study of T-cell reconstitution after alpha-beta-depleted transplantation in children. The authors prepared the TCRbeta library with unique molecular identifiers. Via MiXCR, TCRdb re-called the PCR reads, giving one row per CDR3 protein. The sample records some 180,000 distinct CDR3 sequences, under 8.5% being singletons. The specimen was PBMCs, collected before TCRalphabeta/CD19-depleted stem cell transplant. Source of these receptors: a boy aged 2 to 10 with acute lymphoblastic leukemia, due to receive a stem cell transplant.

This clonotype was observed at least ten times. This chain joins TRBV6-2 or TRBV6-3 and TRBJ2-2; tentatively, D is TRBD1 (5 bases). The length of the CDR3 is 16 residues. In germline, CDR1 is MNHEY, CDR2 SVGEGT. The V end lost 10 bases, the J end lost 0 bases, and 18 bases lay between the germline ends. The CDR3 DNA reads as TGTGCCACCCAAACCCTAGACAGATCGAACACCGGGGAGCTGTTTTTT. Translated: CATQTLDRSNTGELFF.

This chain uses TRBV21-1 with TRBJ1-1. TRBV21-1 is given as a pseudogene. The CDR3 spans 14 residues. CDR3 sequence (DNA): TGTGCCAGCAGCAAAGTTAGAAGGGAAACTGAAGCTTTCTTT. Its protein product is CASSKVRRETEAFF.

The chain combines TRBV12-3 or TRBV12-4 with TRBJ1-5; no definite D call. Deletions cut 6 bases from V and 6 bases from J, with 9 bases between. The CDR3 is made up of 12 amino acids. The CDR3 DNA reads as TGTGCCAGCAGCCGTGACGGTCAGCCCCAGCATTTT. Protein: CASSRDGQPQHF.

The gene calls are TRBV20-1 and TRBJ2-1; no clear D gene. Germline V gene sequence: CDR1 DFQATT, CDR2 SNEGSKA (reference sequence). This CDR3 has 14 residues. Trimming took 0 bases from V and 3 from J, leaving 9 bases between them. In DNA, the CDR3 is TGCAGTGCTAGAGATCGCCTGGGCTACAATGAGCAGTTCTTC. Protein: CSARDRLGYNEQFF.

This clonotype was detected many times. This chain uses TRBV7-2 with TRBJ2-2; no definite D call. The CDR3 is 13 amino acids. The V and J ends lost 3 bases and 6 bases respectively, with 8 bases between them. Looked up from germline, CDR1 is SGHTA and CDR2 is FQGNSA. The CDR3 sequence is CASSFLGAGELFF. DNA for the CDR3: TGTGCCAGCAGCTTCCTAGGTGCCGGGGAGCTGTTTTTT.

This clonotype was picked up many times. The DNA for the CDR3 is TGTGCCAGCAGCTTGGTCCTAGCGACCGGGGAGCTGTTTTTT. As protein: CASSLVLATGELFF. The rearrangement joins TRBV5-5 to TRBJ2-2; D is perhaps TRBD2 (6 bases). V was pared by 0 bases and J by 5 bases, with 8 bases between. The CDR3 sequence is 14 residues long. Germline V lookup: CDR1 SGHKS, CDR2 YYEKEE (reference sequence). Filled out from reference TRBV5-5 and TRBJ2-2, the complete variable domain reads DAGVTQSPTHLIKTRGQQVTLRCSPISGHKSVSWYQQVLGQGPQFIFQYYEKEERGRGNFPDRFSARQFPNYSSELNVNALLLGDSALYLCASSLVLATGELFFGEGSRLTVL.

On this clonotype itself: Possible read error: a much larger clone is one base away. Given the absence of the conserved phenylalanine or tryptophan at the CDR3 end, a read error is likely. V and J are TRBV9 and TRBJ1-1; no definite D call. This CDR3 comprises 14 residues. The ends were cut back, 0 bases at V and 1 base at J, with 7 bases in the middle. In germline, CDR1 is SGDLS, CDR2 YYNGEE. The CDR3 DNA reads TGTGCCAGCAGCGTAGTTGGGCCGAACACTGAAGCTTTCTAT. This sequence encodes CASSVVGPNTEAFY.